The 18 T cell receptor beta chains reported below all come from one sample, sequenced in a study of T cells in localized non-small cell lung cancer. TCRdb keeps only in-frame clones here, not all; method: immunoSEQ multiplex PCR. The sample records about 78,000 clones, around four fifths being singletons. Sequences were derived from peripheral blood, sampled before any cancer treatment. The receptors come from a man aged 40 to 75 with stage I lung adenocarcinoma.

The rearrangement joins TRBV11-2 to TRBJ2-1; TRBD2 matches at 8 bases. CDR1 is SGHAT, CDR2 FQNNGV, per germline. V lost 4 bases, J lost 2 bases, and 10 bases stayed unmatched. The CDR3 loop spans 17 amino acids. The CDR3 here is CASSSLHSGKTYNEQFF. In nucleotides, the CDR3 is TGTGCCAGCAGCTCCCTACATAGCGGGAAAACCTACAATGAGCAGTTCTTC.

In DNA form, the CDR3 reads TGCGCCAGCAGCTTGACGGGGTCTAGCACAGATACGCAGTATTTT. Its translation is CASSLTGSSTDTQYF. The chain joins TRBV5-1 to TRBJ2-3; the D gene is possibly TRBD2 (5 bases). In germline, CDR1 is SGHRS, CDR2 YFSETQ. The CDR3 has 15 amino acids. Trimming removed 1 base from V and 0 bases from J, with 9 bases in between.

This chain connects TRBV14 to TRBJ1-4, with a tentative D call TRBD1 (5 bases). This CDR3 is 15 amino acids long. The V end was cut by 2 bases, the J end by 4 bases, with 11 bases between. CDR1 is SGHDN and CDR2 is FVKESK in the germline V gene. CDR3 sequence: CASSQLGRRNEKLFF. In DNA, the CDR3 is TGTGCCAGCAGCCAATTGGGACGCCGTAATGAAAAACTGTTTTTT.

V and J are TRBV7-2 and TRBJ2-7, with 8 bases matching TRBD2. The CDR3 totals 15 residues. Losses at the gene ends were 5 bases for V and 3 bases for J; bases not matched to a gene: 9. The germline V gene has CDR1 SGHTA and CDR2 FQGNSA. The CDR3, as DNA: TGTGCCAGCAGCAACAGACTAGCGCGAAGCTACGAGCAGTACTTC. As protein: CASSNRLARSYEQYF.

The chain recombines TRBV27 with TRBJ2-2, with 10 positions matching TRBD1. The CDR3 loop spans 14 amino acids. The J segment lost 7 bases and the V segment lost 4 bases, leaving 3 bases of the junction unmatched. Germline V lookup: CDR1 MNHEY, CDR2 SMNVEV (reference sequence). Here the CDR3 reads CASSYGTGVGELFF. The CDR3 nucleotides read TGTGCCAGCAGTTACGGGACAGGGGTCGGGGAGCTGTTTTTT.

This clone showed up just a few times. The CDR3 nucleotides read TGCAGCGTTGGGGGGTTGAGCACTGAAGCTTTCTTT. This codes for CSVGGLSTEAFF. V gene TRBV29-1 combines with J gene TRBJ1-1, with TRBD1 as a possible D gene (5 bases). Germline-derived CDR1 and CDR2 are SQVTM and ANQGSEA. V lost 4 bases, J lost 4 bases, and 10 bases lay in between. The length of the CDR3 is 12 residues.

The genes are TRBV10-3 and TRBJ2-1; 11 bases agree with TRBD2. V was pared by 6 bases and J by 5 bases, with 15 bases of the junction left unmatched. CDR3 length: 18 residues. Germline CDR1 and CDR2: ENHRY and SYGVKD. CDR3 amino acids: CAISVPGTSGRFDNEQFF. The CDR3 DNA reads TGTGCCATCAGCGTGCCCGGGACTAGCGGCCGTTTTGACAATGAGCAGTTCTTC.

The chain links TRBV6-6 to TRBJ1-2; 10 positions agree with TRBD1. After removal of 4 bases from V and 8 bases from J, the junction contained 7 bases not matched to a gene. The CDR3 length is 14 residues. The germline gives CDR1 MNHNY, CDR2 SVGAGI (reference sequence). This CDR3 reads CASSFRQGARGYTF. The CDR3 coding sequence is TGTGCCAGCAGTTTTAGACAGGGGGCGCGGGGCTACACCTTC.

The V and J genes are TRBV14 and TRBJ2-2; no definite D call. Trimming left V 4 bases short and J 3 bases short, with 6 bases between. CDR3 size: 13 residues. Germline values: CDR1 SGHDN, CDR2 FVKESK. The CDR3 DNA reads TGTGCCAGCAGCCTATATCACACCGGGGAGCTGTTTTTT. It translates to CASSLYHTGELFF.

Comments on this clone: In the same sample, other DNA sequences code for this CDR3. The chain is built from TRBV28 and TRBJ1-2, with D unresolved. The CDR3 extends over 11 amino acids. The germline gives CDR1 MDHEN, CDR2 SYDVKM. The V and J ends lost 4 bases and 5 bases respectively, with 5 bases between them. The CDR3 spells CASSSSYGYTF. As DNA, the CDR3 is TGTGCCAGCAGTTCAAGTTATGGCTACACCTTC.

V usage is TRBV20-1 and J usage is TRBJ2-7; D gene uncertain. Germline V lookup: CDR1 DFQATT, CDR2 SNEGSKA (reference sequence). Trimming stripped 3 bases from V and 7 bases from J, with 7 bases between. This CDR3 is built from 10 residues. The chain's CDR3 is CSARSREQYF. CDR3 DNA: TGCAGTGCTAGGTCGAGGGAGCAGTACTTC.

Comments on this clone: The same CDR3 arises from other DNA sequences in this sample as well. The chain joins TRBV4-2 to TRBJ2-1; D is undetermined. CDR1 and CDR2 (germline): LGHNA, YNFKEQ. V shed 1 base and J shed 4 bases, with 5 bases lying between them. The CDR3 has 13 residues. The CDR3 coding sequence is TGTGCCAGCAGCCAAGGAGGATACAATGAGCAGTTCTTC. Translated, it gives CASSQGGYNEQFF.

The chain recombines TRBV10-2 with TRBJ2-7, with D possibly matching TRBD2 (6 bases). The germline V gene encodes CDR1 WSHSY and CDR2 SAAADI. The CDR3 sequence is 12 residues long. V lost 10 bases and J 3 bases, leaving 13 bases between the germline ends. CDR3 protein: CATKGDFYEQYF. The CDR3, as DNA: TGCGCCACCAAAGGGGACTTCTACGAGCAGTACTTC.

The chain has TRBV2 and TRBJ2-7; 9 bases fit TRBD1. This CDR3 region has 15 residues. Germline V gives CDR1 SNHLY, CDR2 FYNNEI. The V gene end was trimmed by 2 bases and the J gene end by 2 bases; junction bases not matched to a gene: 4. CDR3 sequence: CASSENRGLPYEQYF. In nucleotides, the CDR3 is TGTGCCAGCAGTGAAAACAGGGGGCTCCCCTACGAGCAGTACTTC.

The chain uses TRBV9 and TRBJ2-5, with 13 bases matching TRBD2. Germline CDR1 reads SGDLS; CDR2 reads YYNGEE. The CDR3 covers 16 residues. V was pared by 1 base and J by 7 bases, with 7 bases of the junction left unmatched. The CDR3 DNA sequence: TGTGCCAGCAGCGTATCGACTAGCGGGGGGCAGGGGACCCAGTACTTC. Residues: CASSVSTSGGQGTQYF.

J is TRBJ2-2 and V is TRBV5-1; the D gene is possibly TRBD1 (5 bases). Trimming shortened V by 0 bases and J by 2 bases, and 11 bases separated the two germline ends. Looked up from germline, CDR1 is SGHRS and CDR2 is YFSETQ. This CDR3 is built from 16 residues. CDR3 in amino acids: CASSLVGHLNTGELFF. The CDR3 coding sequence is TGCGCCAGCAGCTTGGTGGGGCACCTAAACACCGGGGAGCTGTTTTTT.

The chain combines TRBV18 with TRBJ1-1; D remains unclear. Germline loops: CDR1 KGHSH, CDR2 LQKENI. There are 12 residues in the CDR3. V dropped 3 bases and J dropped 11 bases, with 13 bases sitting between them. CDR3 bases: TGTGCCAGCTCACCGGATGGGGAGAAGGCTTTCTTT. This sequence encodes CASSPDGEKAFF.

V and J are TRBV9 and TRBJ2-3; D is undetermined. CDR3 length: 15 amino acids. Germline-derived CDR1 and CDR2 are SGDLS and YYNGEE. V was clipped by 3 bases and J by 2 bases, with 13 bases between them. The CDR3 loop reads CASSATVSATDTQYF. The CDR3 nucleotides read TGTGCCAGCAGCGCAACGGTTTCAGCCACAGATACGCAGTATTTT.